This TCR beta chain was documented in a study of CD8 T cells in Susac syndrome (dated by TCRdb to about 2019). Regarding the research as a whole: The study used repertoire sequencing to test whether antigen drove CD8+ T cell activation and differentiation in Susac syndrome.

V and J are trimmed by 4 bases and 5 bases, and the gene matches miss 14 bases of the junction. The CDR1 and CDR2 encoded by the germline V gene (reference sequence) are LNHDA and SQIVND. The CDR3 spans 16 residues, from the cysteine through the phenylalanine. The entry retains the CDR3 DNA only, 48 bases that are in frame from base 1. Study-wide conclusions, independent of this receptor: The TCR sequencing and HLA analysis was acknowledged to have included a relatively small number of individuals.

Peripheral blood CD8+ and CD4+ T cells from healthy donors, Susac syndrome patients and multiple sclerosis patients were profiled by high-throughput TCR beta sequencing. The healthy donors served as controls matched for age and sex. Bulk CD8+ and CD4+ T cells were purified magnetically by negative isolation, whereas CD8+ TEMRA cells were enriched by FACS. Blood was collected in EDTA tubes and processed within 24 hours, with PBMCs isolated through density gradient centrifugation. PBMCs intended for TCR sequencing were cryopreserved in liquid nitrogen and thawed later in a water bath at 37 degrees C. Purity of sorted or isolated CD4+, CD8+ and CD8+ TEMRA cells was at least 90%. In the case of this clonotype: Its target antigen remains unknown. The record has no base qualities; no much larger clone is one base away.

RNA was extracted using the RNeasy kit, and roughly 0.5 to 1 ug of the RNA was reverse transcribed with random hexamers. The immunoSEQ multiplex PCR assay, which covers 54 Vbeta and 13 Jbeta segments, was used to amplify TCR beta CDR3 regions. PCR amplification bias was corrected using a synthetic template baseline for primer optimization and computational correction. The original pipeline was this. Reads were annotated to V, D and J genes according to IMGT and were analyzed with immunoSEQ Analyzer, with only productive sequences retained. Clonality was calculated as one minus the Shannon entropy normalized by log2 of the number of productive unique sequences. For each patient and control, public and private clones were evaluated within the 100 most prevalent clones. A clone was defined as Susac-specific if it was absent from the healthy and MS cohorts, from some 980 published viral clones and from other ImmuneACCESS disease sequences. TCRdb reanalyzed the raw reads on its own, using fastp at Q25 for trimming and MiXCR for clone calling, and kept in-frame beta chains. Each entry merges the rows of one CDR3 protein and shows their most common DNA and genes. In this record, the V and J calls reflect TCRdb's handling and not the investigators' own analysis. The sample data list about 150,000 distinct CDR3 sequences, and approximately 93% of these were observed just once. The top ten hold over 0.07% of the sample.

This TCR derives from a human donor in good health. The sequenced sample consisted of CD4+ T cells from PBMCs. In this chain, TRBV19 is recombined with TRBJ2-7, and 7 junction bases match TRBD2. The CDR3 amino acid sequence is: CASSKGREPLIDEQYF. The DNA reads as follows: TGTGCCAGTAGTAAGGGGCGGGAGCCCCTTATCGACGAGCAGTACTTC.